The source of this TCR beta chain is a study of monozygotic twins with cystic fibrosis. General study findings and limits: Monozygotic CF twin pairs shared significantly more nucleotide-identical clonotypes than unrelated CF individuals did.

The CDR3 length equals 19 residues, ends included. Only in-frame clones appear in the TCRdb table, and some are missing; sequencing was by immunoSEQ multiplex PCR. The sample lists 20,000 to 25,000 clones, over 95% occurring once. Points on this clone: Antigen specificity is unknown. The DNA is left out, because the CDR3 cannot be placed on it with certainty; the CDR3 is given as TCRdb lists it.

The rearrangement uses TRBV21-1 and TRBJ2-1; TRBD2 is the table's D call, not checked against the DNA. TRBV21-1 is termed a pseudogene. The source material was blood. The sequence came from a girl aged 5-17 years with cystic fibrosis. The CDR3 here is CASIEEWASGSPGVNEQFF.